Below are 10 T cell receptor beta chains sequenced from a single sample in a study of blood T cell repertoires in COVID-19. TCRdb keeps only in-frame clones here, not all; method: immunoSEQ multiplex PCR. Here the sample spans 250,000 to 350,000 clones, more than 70% being singletons. Sequencing input: PBMCs or T cells enriched from blood (not recorded which). These TCRs come from a woman aged 30 to 39 who had recovered from COVID-19.

The genes are TRBV13 and TRBJ2-7; D gene unclear. The germline V and J ends were trimmed by 5 bases and 2 bases, with 13 bases remaining between them. Germline CDR1 reads PRHDT; CDR2 reads FYEKMQ (reference sequence). This CDR3 region has 14 residues. The CDR3 here is CASSPSRSAYEQYF. The CDR3 DNA is TGTGCCAGCAGCCCCAGTCGGAGCGCCTACGAGCAGTACTTC.

This clone was detected a few times. The rearrangement links TRBV11-2 to TRBJ2-1, with no clear D. The V end was cut by 1 base, the J end by 0 bases, with 19 bases between. The CDR3 runs 19 residues. In germline, CDR1 is SGHAT, CDR2 FQNNGV. The CDR3 nucleotides are TGTGCCAGCAGCTTAGGATCTGGTAAGCGACCGAGCTCCTACAATGAGCAGTTCTTC. As protein: CASSLGSGKRPSSYNEQFF.

The chain is built from TRBV5-1 and TRBJ1-4, with 10 bases that match TRBD1. From germline, CDR1 is SGHRS and CDR2 YFSETQ. The V segment lost 4 bases and the J segment 8 bases; nucleotides outside the gene matches: 11. The CDR3 is 16 amino acids. CDR3 region: CASSTGGTGDFEKLFF. The CDR3 nucleotides read TGCGCCAGCAGCACGGGAGGGACAGGGGACTTCGAAAAACTGTTTTTT.

The chain carries TRBV11-2 and TRBJ1-2, with D possibly matching TRBD1 (6 bases). The V end was cut by 5 bases, the J end by 0 bases, with 19 bases between. This CDR3 spans 17 amino acids. Germline CDR1 SGHAT, CDR2 FQNNGV. CDR3: CASSRLTGTKTNYGYTF. The CDR3 DNA reads as TGTGCCAGCAGCCGGCTAACCGGGACAAAAACTAACTATGGCTACACCTTC.

The chain joins TRBV15 to TRBJ1-2; D may be TRBD1 (6 bases). Between the trimmed V and J ends, which lost 0 bases and 6 bases, there was a span of 17 bases. The CDR3 is 16 amino acids. Per germline, CDR1 LNHNV and CDR2 YYDKDF (reference sequence). CDR3 loop: CATSRDFLGQWHGYTF. The CDR3 nucleotides are TGTGCCACCAGCAGAGATTTTCTCGGACAGTGGCATGGCTACACCTTC. The full variable domain, in which reference TRBV15 and TRBJ1-2 provide the parts outside the CDR3, is DAMVIQNPRYQVTQFGKPVTLSCSQTLNHNVMYWYQQKSSQAPKLLFHYYDKDFNNEADTPDNFQSRRPNTSFCFLDIRSPGLGDTAMYLCATSRDFLGQWHGYTFGSGTRLTVV.

This clone appeared a single time. The rearrangement uses TRBV5-4 and TRBJ2-3; 12 nucleotides match TRBD2. The CDR3 runs 16 residues. The V and J ends lost 4 bases and 1 base, in that order; junction bases with no gene match: 4. CDR1 is SGHNT, CDR2 YYREEE, per germline (reference sequence). CDR3 residues: CASSERLAGGTDTQYF. The DNA of the CDR3 is TGTGCCAGCAGCGAGAGACTAGCGGGGGGCACAGATACGCAGTATTTT.

The CDR3 spells CASSPGGAGSSTEAFF. In nucleotides, the CDR3 is TGCGCCAGCAGCCCAGGTGGGGCAGGGTCGAGTACTGAAGCTTTCTTT. The chain is built from TRBV5-1 and TRBJ1-1; the D gene is possibly TRBD1 (5 bases). Germline V gene sequence: CDR1 SGHRS, CDR2 YFSETQ. The CDR3 length is 16 residues. Between the trimmed V and J ends, which lost 4 bases and 5 bases, there was a span of 21 bases.

V and J are TRBV5-1 and TRBJ2-1; the match to TRBD2 covers 8 bases. Germline V CDR1 and CDR2: SGHRS, YFSETQ. This CDR3 has 14 amino acids. Unmatched junction bases numbered 8, after V lost 5 bases and J lost 7 bases. The CDR3 loop is CASSQIAGGNEQFF. In nucleotides, the CDR3 is TGCGCCAGCAGTCAGATTGCGGGAGGTAATGAGCAGTTCTTC.

The chain recombines TRBV11-1 with TRBJ2-2; 12 bases line up with TRBD1. Germline V gives CDR1 SGHAT, CDR2 FQDESV (reference sequence). The V gene end was trimmed by 3 bases and the J gene end by 4 bases; junction bases not matched to a gene: 3. The CDR3 sequence is 16 residues long. CDR3 DNA sequence: TGTGCCAGCAGCTTGGGGGACAGGGGGCCCACCGGGGAGCTGTTTTTT. It is translated as CASSLGDRGPTGELFF.

This rearrangement joins TRBV6-5 to TRBJ1-5; the match to TRBD1 covers 10 bases. Losses at the gene ends were 6 bases for V and 6 bases for J; bases not matched to a gene: 5. There are 14 residues in the CDR3. Germline loops: CDR1 MNHEY, CDR2 SVGAGI. CDR3 sequence reads: CASSGWDRGQPQHF. For the CDR3, the DNA is TGTGCCAGCAGCGGGTGGGACAGGGGTCAGCCCCAGCATTTT.